This T cell receptor beta chain is from a study of T-cell memory formation after mild COVID-19. Study-level information: TCR clusters mostly belonged to single donors.

Comment on this clonotype: Its antigen is undetermined.

Notes on the study in general: That cross-reactive memory joined was suggested by some responding clones appearing in pre-infection memory.

TCRdb ran MiXCR on the 5' RACE reads and lists one entry per CDR3 protein. Among fewer than 700,000 distinct CDR3 sequences listed, roughly 21% were seen once. This CDR3 spans 13 amino acids. Germline CDR1 reads MNHNY; CDR2 reads SVGAGI (reference sequence). V was cut by 6 bases and J by 2 bases, with 10 bases left in between. This sequence was found in an adult woman who had mild COVID-19 (a few samples of this study predate the infection). Cell type and time point are not known. Sequenced input: PBMCs or a T cell subset sorted from them (not recorded which). This chain links TRBV6-6 with TRBJ2-5; D is unresolved. CDR3 in DNA: TGTGCCAGCAGGGCAGCTTCACAAGAGACCCAGTACTTC. Its protein is CASRAASQETQYF.